Listed below are T cell receptor beta chains from one sample, sequenced in a study of blood T cell repertoires in COVID-19. Clones were read by immunoSEQ multiplex PCR, and TCRdb kept only the in-frame ones, dropping some. The sample lists roughly 200,000 clones; roughly 80% were seen once. Sequencing used PBMCs or T cells enriched from blood (not recorded which). The receptors were gathered from a woman aged 45 to 65 who had been exposed to COVID-19. Both conserved end residues are part of each CDR3. D genes are given only for firm matches. Only part of the rows carry a size: once, few, many, or a class if the clone is expanded.

D: NA; V: TRBV10-1; length: 17; size: NA; J: TRBJ1-5; DNA: TGCGCCAGCAGTGACCCAAGCGGGGGGGAGAGTAATCAGCCCCAGCATTTT; CDR3: CASSDPSGGESNQPQHF
D: NA; V: TRBV5-1; length: 16; size: once; J: TRBJ2-7; DNA: TGCGCCAGCAGCGCAGAGACAGACCGCTCGCGGTACGAGCAGTACTTC; CDR3: CASSAETDRSRYEQYF
D: NA; V: TRBV7-2; length: 16; size: NA; J: TRBJ2-3; DNA: TGTGCCAGCAGCTTCCCGGGTGGACAAGGCACAGATACGCAGTATTTT; CDR3: CASSFPGGQGTDTQYF
D: NA; V: TRBV18; length: 14; size: NA; J: TRBJ1-5; DNA: TGTGCCAGCTCCCGGGGGGGACTTAATCAGCCCCAGCATTTT; CDR3: CASSRGGLNQPQHF
D: NA; V: TRBV6-1; length: 12; size: NA; J: TRBJ1-2; DNA: TGTGCCAGCAGTGAAAGTCACGCGGGCTACACCTTC; CDR3: CASSESHAGYTF
D: TRBD1; V: TRBV6-5; length: 14; size: NA; J: TRBJ1-4; DNA: TGTGCCAGCAGCCGACAGGGGGGTGATGAAAAACTGTTTTTT; CDR3: CASSRQGGDEKLFF
D: TRBD1; V: TRBV19; length: 14; size: once; J: TRBJ1-2; DNA: TGTGCCAGTAGTATACCGGGACAGGGGGCTGGCTACACCTTC; CDR3: CASSIPGQGAGYTF
D: TRBD1; V: TRBV27; length: 16; size: once; J: TRBJ2-1; DNA: TGTGCCAGCAGTTTCACTTCGACAGGGCTAGGCAATGAGCAGTTCTTC; CDR3: CASSFTSTGLGNEQFF
D: NA; V: TRBV5-4; length: 14; size: NA; J: TRBJ1-1; DNA: TGTGCCAGCAGCTTGGTTAGGGGGAACACTGAAGCTTTCTTT; CDR3: CASSLVRGNTEAFF
D: TRBD1; V: TRBV7-9; length: 15; size: NA; J: TRBJ1-2; DNA: TGTGCCAGCAGCTTCGACGACACAGGGGCGGGCGGCTACACCTTC; CDR3: CASSFDDTGAGGYTF